This paragraph covers one T cell receptor (beta chain) sequence. This CDR3 contains 15 residues. The J segment lost 10 bases and the V segment lost 1 base, leaving 7 bases of the junction unmatched. The germline gives CDR1 LNHNV, CDR2 YYDKDF (reference sequence). Using immunoSEQ multiplex PCR, the repertoire was profiled, and TCRdb retains in-frame clones only, with some absent. The sample consists of 60,000 to 70,000 clones, approximately 91% of them appearing once. The data stem from a study of T cell changes during pregnancy in multiple sclerosis. This material consisted of peripheral blood, taken in the second trimester of pregnancy. The TCR originated in a female donor with multiple sclerosis, enrolled in a pregnancy study. This chain joins TRBV15 and TRBJ2-1; 10 bases align to TRBD2. The CDR3 protein is CATSRVASGGGEQFF. For the CDR3, the DNA is TGTGCCACCAGCAGAGTGGCTAGCGGGGGAGGGGAGCAGTTCTTC.